This TCR beta chain appears in the sequencing data of a study of blood T cell repertoires in COVID-19 (dated by TCRdb to the early 2020s). With regard to the full study: Samples from collaborators originated in the United States, Italy and Spain and spanned both the acute and convalescent phases of COVID-19. The material from the prospective study consisted of cDNA or gDNA derived from T cells, B-cell-depleted T cells, or PBMCs. The dataset comprised deeply sampled blood TCRbeta repertoires from subjects exposed to, actively infected with, or recovered from COVID-19. The repertoires were released in a freely available public database meant as a resource for research on the immune response to SARS-CoV-2. Samples were obtained from the ongoing ImmuneRACE study (first 160 participants) and from approximately 1,200 subjects provided by 6 global collaborators. Sample metadata almost always included a de-identified subject ID, COVID-19 status, age in years and sex. Where available, HLA class I and class II types were obtained from metadata supplied by the sample provider rather than from assay-based typing. Here is what the overall study found, with its caveats: The quantity of clinical and demographic metadata differed by source and by participant and was supplied without curation.

Including the terminal cysteine and phenylalanine, the CDR3 comprises 15 residues. The read is trimmed to its CDR3 DNA, 45 bases read in frame from base 1. According to the germline V gene, CDR1 reads KGHSH and CDR2 reads LQKENI. Germline trimming amounts to 3 bases on V and 5 bases on J, with 7 as the count of junction bases outside the gene matches. Each collaborating institution followed its own protocols to collect whole blood in K2EDTA tubes. For TCRbeta analysis, collaborator samples were shipped as frozen whole blood, as isolated PBMCs, or as DNA extracted from either sample type. TCRbeta CDR3 regions were amplified from genomic DNA by means of the immunoSEQ Assay, a bias-controlled multiplex PCR. The paper's data handling went like this. Within the assay, amplification of reference gene primers was used to estimate how many nucleated cells each sample contained. Sequence reads were collapsed and filtered to measure the absolute abundance of every unique TCRbeta CDR3 rearrangement. For each sample, productive Simpson clonality was calculated as the square root of Simpson's diversity index over productive rearrangements. What TCRdb holds here is the immuneACCESS table cut down to in-frame rearrangements. Part of the clones is not present; checked against another copy, under half of the missing clones reflect an unresolved V gene, and the others are unexplained. That table supplies the V and J calls and clone size; D and trimming were determined from the DNA. The sample yields roughly 250,000 clones; approximately 90% were counted once. The ten largest clonotypes hold approximately 0.84% of the sample.

This clone was counted a single time. Its binding antigen is unknown. Qualities for individual bases were not recorded, and no much larger clone is one base off. Input material: peripheral blood. The chain is encoded by TRBV18 joined to TRBJ2-3; 8 bases in between match TRBD2. The source is a man aged 25-40 years with acute or convalescent COVID-19. The DNA is as follows: TGTGCCAGCTCACCGTCCGGGGGGGGAGGAGATACGCAGTATTTT. Translated, it gives CASSPSGGGGDTQYF.